The 28 T cell receptor beta chains in this list originate from one sample, sequenced in a study of Ad26.COV2.S vaccination and SARS-CoV-2 variants. Method: immunoSEQ multiplex PCR; TCRdb's copy keeps in-frame clones and lacks some. The table has over 110,000 clones, roughly 89% seen once. The source material was peripheral blood, sampled after recovery from COVID-19. The receptor source for this set is a human donor who had recovered from COVID-19.

The CDR3 nucleotides read TGTGCCAGCAGTGAGACTTCCTACGAGCAGTACTTC. This gives the protein CASSETSYEQYF. V and J are TRBV28 and TRBJ2-7; D uncertain. V dropped 5 bases and J dropped 1 base, with 6 bases sitting between them. The CDR3 totals 12 residues. CDR1 is MDHEN and CDR2 is SYDVKM in the germline V gene.

This chain connects TRBV20-1 to TRBJ2-3; possibly TRBD1 for D (5 bases). The CDR3 loop spans 15 amino acids. CDR1 and CDR2 (germline): DFQATT, SNEGSKA (reference sequence). Trimming took off 3 bases at V and 3 bases at J, with 16 bases between the two ends. The CDR3 coding sequence is TGCAGTGCTAGTGAAAGGGGCCGCCGAACAGATACGCAGTATTTT. Its protein is CSASERGRRTDTQYF.

The V call is TRBV11-2, the J call TRBJ2-7, with TRBD1 as a possible D gene (6 bases). This CDR3 contains 15 residues. Per germline, CDR1 SGHAT and CDR2 FQNNGV. Trimming cost V 0 bases and J 5 bases, with 14 bases left between them. CDR3 amino acids: CASSLEAGAGDEQYF. CDR3 DNA: TGTGCCAGCAGCTTAGAGGCAGGGGCTGGCGACGAGCAGTACTTC.

The chain carries TRBV5-1 and TRBJ2-3, with D unclear. Germline V gene data show CDR1 as SGHRS and CDR2 as YFSETQ. V dropped 2 bases and J dropped 0 bases, with 10 bases sitting between them. The CDR3 covers 15 residues. The chain's CDR3 is CASSFDGTSTDTQYF. The CDR3 DNA follows: TGCGCCAGCAGCTTCGACGGTACTAGCACAGATACGCAGTATTTT.

This chain uses TRBV4-3 with TRBJ2-7; TRBD1 matches 9 bases. CDR3 size: 15 residues. CDR1 LGHNA and CDR2 YSLEER come from the germline V gene. The V segment lost 0 bases and the J segment 6 bases; nucleotides outside the gene matches: 6. The CDR3 DNA follows: TGCGCCAGCAGCCAAGATTACAGGACAGGGGTCGAGCAGTACTTC. Its protein product is CASSQDYRTGVEQYF.

The chain recombines TRBV29-1 with TRBJ2-1; D ambiguous. The V gene's germline CDR1 is SQVTM and CDR2 ANQGSEA. Trimming removed 4 bases from V and 10 bases from J, with 11 bases in between. This CDR3 contains 11 residues. The CDR3 DNA follows: TGCAGCGTTGTCCGAAACTGGGAGCAGTTCTTC. This sequence encodes CSVVRNWEQFF.

This chain uses TRBV9 with TRBJ2-3; 10 bases align to TRBD2. Unmatched junction bases numbered 5, after V lost 5 bases and J lost 2 bases. From germline, CDR1 is SGDLS and CDR2 YYNGEE. CDR3 length: 15 amino acids. The DNA of the CDR3 is TGTGCCAGCAGTATAGGACTAGCGGCCACAGATACGCAGTATTTT. It translates to CASSIGLAATDTQYF.

This chain joins TRBV14 and TRBJ1-2; the D gene is possibly TRBD1 (5 bases). The germline V gene encodes CDR1 SGHDN and CDR2 FVKESK. The CDR3 has 14 residues. The V end was cut by 0 bases, the J end by 2 bases, with 7 bases between. CDR3 sequence: CASSQDRDNYGYTF. CDR3 DNA sequence: TGTGCCAGCAGCCAAGATCGGGACAACTATGGCTACACCTTC.

This clone was seen a single time. This rearrangement joins TRBV4-1 to TRBJ1-1; D remains unclear. The V gene lost 0 bases and the J gene lost 10 bases, with 9 bases spanning the gap. This CDR3 is 12 amino acids long. Germline-derived CDR1 and CDR2 are MGHRA and YSYEKL. The CDR3 reads CASSQDSHGAFF. CDR3 coding DNA: TGCGCCAGCAGCCAAGATAGCCATGGAGCTTTCTTT.

The V gene is TRBV28, the J gene TRBJ2-5; D tentatively fits TRBD1 or TRBD2 (5 bases each). CDR1 is MDHEN and CDR2 is SYDVKM in the germline V gene. Trimming shortened V by 5 bases and J by 7 bases, and 20 bases separated the two germline ends. CDR3 length: 15 amino acids. DNA for the CDR3: TGTGCCAGCAGTCCGGGACGACGCCCGAGCGGGACCCAGTACTTC. It codes for CASSPGRRPSGTQYF.

The rearrangement joins TRBV12-5 to TRBJ1-6; maybe TRBD1 (5 bases). Between the trimmed V and J ends, which lost 5 bases and 0 bases, there was a span of 11 bases. CDR1 and CDR2 from the germline V gene are LGHNT and FRNRAP. This CDR3 comprises 16 residues. CDR3 nucleotide sequence: TGTGCTAGTGGTGACGACAGCCGCTCCTATAATTCACCCCTCCACTTT. Amino acids: CASGDDSRSYNSPLHF.

This chain connects TRBV19 to TRBJ2-5; 7 bases are a match to TRBD1. Germline CDR1 and CDR2: LNHDA and SQIVND (reference sequence). The CDR3 is 15 residues long. V trimming: 9 bases; J trimming: 1 base; junction bases outside the gene matches: 11. CDR3 nucleotides: TGTGCCAGCCATTCACGAGGGACAGCCCAAGAGACCCAGTACTTC. It yields the protein CASHSRGTAQETQYF.

The chain links TRBV6-1 to TRBJ1-5, with 8 positions matching TRBD1. V lost 2 bases and J lost 6; bases outside the gene matches: 3. Germline CDR1 MNHNS, CDR2 SASEGT. The CDR3 is 14 residues long. Here the CDR3 DNA reads TGTGCCAGCAGTGAAACAGGGGGAGGTCAGCCCCAGCATTTT. Translation gives CASSETGGGQPQHF.

DNA of the CDR3: TGTGCCAGCAGCCTGGGCGGCCCCAGGTACGAGCAGTACTTC. This codes for CASSLGGPRYEQYF. The chain is built from TRBV11-2 and TRBJ2-7; D call uncertain. Germline V gene lookup returns CDR1 SGHAT and CDR2 FQNNGV. Trimming removed 5 bases at V and 4 bases at J, with 15 bases between. The CDR3 loop spans 14 amino acids.

The genes are TRBV9 and TRBJ2-7, with D perhaps matching TRBD2 (5 bases). V lost 0 bases and J lost 6, with 13 bases in between. The CDR3 is made up of 14 amino acids. Per the germline V gene, CDR1 is SGDLS and CDR2 is YYNGEE. The CDR3 sequence is CASSVGLAPLEQYF. DNA for the CDR3: TGTGCCAGCAGCGTAGGGCTAGCCCCCCTCGAGCAGTACTTC.

The chain has TRBV7-9 and TRBJ1-5; TRBD1 aligns across 9 bases. Germline lookup yields CDR1 SEHNR and CDR2 FQNEAQ (reference sequence). The CDR3 length is 15 residues. V shed 5 bases and J 7 bases; nucleotides not matched to a gene: 9. CDR3 residues: CASSRTDRGDQPQHF. The DNA of the CDR3 is TGTGCCAGCAGCCGAACCGACAGGGGGGACCAGCCCCAGCATTTT.

The chain employs TRBV19 and TRBJ2-6; D gene ambiguous. In germline, CDR1 is LNHDA, CDR2 SQIVND (reference sequence). With 2 bases removed from V and 3 bases from J, the gap between germline ends came to 5 bases. This CDR3 has 14 residues. CDR3 in amino acids: CASSISGGANVLTF. In nucleotides, the CDR3 is TGTGCCAGTAGTATATCCGGTGGGGCCAACGTCCTGACTTTC.

The rearrangement links TRBV7-9 to TRBJ1-4; D is ambiguous. The CDR3 consists of 13 residues. V was trimmed by 5 bases and J by 4 bases, leaving 8 bases between them. Germline loops: CDR1 SEHNR, CDR2 FQNEAQ (reference sequence). The CDR3 here is CASSHRLNEKLFF. Written as DNA, the CDR3 is TGTGCCAGCAGCCACCGTCTTAATGAAAAACTGTTTTTT.

The sample holds a few counts of this clone. The CDR3 sequence is CASSLRQTNTGELFF. CDR3 nucleotides: TGTGCCAGCAGCTTAAGACAGACGAACACCGGGGAGCTGTTTTTT. The chain couples TRBV7-2 to TRBJ2-2, with D possibly being TRBD1 (5 bases). V shed 2 bases and J shed 0 bases, with 7 bases lying between them. Germline CDR1 is SGHTA and CDR2 is FQGNSA. The CDR3 runs 15 residues.

The chain recombines TRBV5-1 with TRBJ1-6; 10 bases agree with TRBD1. J lost 14 bases, V lost 4 bases, and 15 bases had no gene match. The germline CDR1 and CDR2 sequences are SGHRS and YFSETQ. This CDR3 contains 16 residues. The CDR3 DNA sequence: TGCGCCAGCAGCCGAGGGGACAGGGGCCACTTTGAAGCCCTCCACTTT. Translation gives CASSRGDRGHFEALHF.

The J gene is TRBJ2-5, the V gene TRBV11-2; 8 nucleotides agree with TRBD1. V lost 1 base to trimming and J lost 3 bases; unmatched junction nucleotides: 4. The CDR3 is 15 amino acids. Germline lookup yields CDR1 SGHAT and CDR2 FQNNGV. Written as DNA, the CDR3 is TGTGCCAGCAGCTTAGGCAGGGGGCGCGAAGAGACCCAGTACTTC. Translation: CASSLGRGREETQYF.

In nucleotides, the CDR3 is TGTGCCAGCAGCCTAGGACGGGCCTACGAGCAGTACTTC. Translating it yields CASSLGRAYEQYF. The gene calls are TRBV5-6 and TRBJ2-7; no clear D gene. V lost 4 bases to trimming and J lost 2 bases, with 10 bases between them. Germline CDR1 reads SGHDT; CDR2 reads YYEEEE. The CDR3 has 13 amino acids.

DNA for the CDR3: TGCAGCGTTGAAGATTCCCTGAACACTGAAGCTTTCTTT. Its protein is CSVEDSLNTEAFF. The chain combines TRBV29-1 with TRBJ1-1; D is undetermined. Germline assignment: CDR1 SQVTM and CDR2 ANQGSEA. CDR3 length: 13 amino acids. V was clipped by 0 bases and J by 0 bases, with 5 bases between them.

The chain uses TRBV5-1 and TRBJ2-3; 11 bases align to TRBD2. The germline V gene encodes CDR1 SGHRS and CDR2 YFSETQ. Unmatched junction bases numbered 13, after V lost 1 base and J lost 6 bases. There are 18 residues in the CDR3. In DNA form, the CDR3 reads TGCGCCAGCAGCTTGAGGTTCACTAGCGGGGGCCTTGGGGATACGCAGTATTTT. Translated: CASSLRFTSGGLGDTQYF.

This rearrangement joins TRBV29-1 to TRBJ1-2, with 7 bases that match TRBD1. The CDR3 is 11 residues long. Germline-derived CDR1 and CDR2 are SQVTM and ANQGSEA. After removal of 4 bases from V and 8 bases from J, the junction contained 4 bases not matched to a gene. Here the CDR3 reads CSVVQGDGYTF. The CDR3 DNA sequence: TGCAGCGTTGTTCAGGGGGACGGCTACACCTTC.

The chain uses TRBV10-2 and TRBJ1-2, with 9 bases matching TRBD1. J lost 0 bases, V lost 6 bases, and 14 bases had no gene match. The CDR3 has 18 residues. Germline V CDR1 and CDR2: WSHSY, SAAADI. The CDR3 region is CASRGVQGATTTNYGYTF. Here the CDR3 DNA reads TGCGCCAGCAGGGGAGTACAGGGGGCTACTACTACTAACTATGGCTACACCTTC.

The rearrangement uses TRBV12-3 or TRBV12-4 and TRBJ1-1, with 7 bases fitting TRBD1. This CDR3 is built from 12 residues. The J segment lost 9 bases and the V segment lost 5 bases, leaving 6 bases of the junction unmatched. This CDR3 reads CASSDGTEQAFF. In DNA form, the CDR3 reads TGTGCCAGCAGTGACGGGACAGAACAAGCTTTCTTT.

The gene calls are TRBV4-3 and TRBJ2-3, with 11 bases lining up with TRBD2. There are 15 residues in the CDR3. Germline V CDR1 and CDR2: LGHNA, YSLEER. Trimming cost V 6 bases and J 6 bases; bases outside gene matches: 8. For the CDR3, the DNA is TGCGCCAGCAGGCTTTCTAGCGGGGGGATGGATACGCAGTATTTT. It is translated as CASRLSSGGMDTQYF.